A selection of T cell receptor beta chains follows, all from one sample in a study of Graves' ophthalmopathy and Graves' hyperthyroidism. TCRdb independently ran MiXCR on the multiplex PCR reads; one entry per CDR3 protein. The sample consists of about 480,000 distinct CDR3 sequences, roughly 14% of them appearing once. The sequencing sample was made of blood. Receptors were obtained from a woman aged 25 to 39 with Graves' ophthalmopathy. Both conserved end residues are part of each CDR3. The order of the fields is D gene, V gene, clone size, J gene, CDR3 DNA, CDR3 protein. The D gene is left open where the match is weak. Clone size is stated in some rows and not others, as once, few, many or a class when expanded.

d_call: TRBD1; v_call: TRBV14; clone_size: many; j_call: TRBJ2-7; cdr3_nt: TGTGCCAGCAGCCAATATTGGACAGGGTCGGACTACGAGCAGTACTTC; cdr3_aa: CASSQYWTGSDYEQYF
d_call: NA; v_call: TRBV6-2/TRBV6-3; clone_size: many; j_call: TRBJ1-1; cdr3_nt: TGTGCCAGCACCCGCCCGACACACATGAACACTGAAGCTTTCTTT; cdr3_aa: CASTRPTHMNTEAFF
d_call: TRBD2; v_call: TRBV29-1; clone_size: NA; j_call: TRBJ2-7; cdr3_nt: TGCAGCGTTGACGGGAGGAGGGGAGGCGAGCAGTACTTC; cdr3_aa: CSVDGRRGGEQYF
d_call: TRBD1; v_call: TRBV4-1; clone_size: NA; j_call: TRBJ1-1; cdr3_nt: TGCGCCAGCAGCCATCCGACAGGGGGCGACGTTTGGGTGACTGAAGCTTTCTTT; cdr3_aa: CASSHPTGGDVWVTEAFF
d_call: NA; v_call: TRBV24-1; clone_size: many; j_call: TRBJ1-5; cdr3_nt: TGTGCCACCAGTGGGGAAAATCAGCCCCAGCATTTT; cdr3_aa: CATSGENQPQHF
d_call: NA; v_call: TRBV11-2; clone_size: many; j_call: TRBJ1-2; cdr3_nt: TGTGCCAGCAGCCGACCGGGACGCCAGTACTATGGCTACACCTTC; cdr3_aa: CASSRPGRQYYGYTF
d_call: NA; v_call: TRBV20-1; clone_size: many; j_call: TRBJ2-5; cdr3_nt: TGCAGTGCTGGGGGGACAGAGAAACAAGAGACCCAGTACTTC; cdr3_aa: CSAGGTEKQETQYF
d_call: TRBD1; v_call: TRBV7-8; clone_size: many; j_call: TRBJ2-7; cdr3_nt: TGTGCCAGCAGCCCCGACCGACCCGGGACAGGGTTCTCCTACGAGCAGTACTTC; cdr3_aa: CASSPDRPGTGFSYEQYF
d_call: NA; v_call: TRBV28; clone_size: many; j_call: TRBJ2-5; cdr3_nt: TGTGCCAGCAGTCCCTTGACAGTCCAAGAGACCCAGTACTTC; cdr3_aa: CASSPLTVQETQYF
d_call: NA; v_call: TRBV6-1; clone_size: many; j_call: TRBJ2-7; cdr3_nt: TGTGCCAGCAGTCCCCCGGGTCACAATTACGAGCAGTACTTC; cdr3_aa: CASSPPGHNYEQYF
d_call: TRBD1; v_call: TRBV9; clone_size: NA; j_call: TRBJ2-7; cdr3_nt: TGTGCCAGCAGCGTAAGCGGACAGGGTTACGAGCAGTACTTC; cdr3_aa: CASSVSGQGYEQYF
d_call: TRBD1; v_call: TRBV29-1; clone_size: many; j_call: TRBJ1-1; cdr3_nt: TGCAGCGTTTCGAACAGGGGGAACACTGAAGCTTTCTTT; cdr3_aa: CSVSNRGNTEAFF
d_call: NA; v_call: TRBV6-2/TRBV6-3; clone_size: many; j_call: TRBJ2-5; cdr3_nt: TGTGCCAGCACCATCCTGGGACTCCCTACAAGAGGACAAGAGACCCAGTACTTC; cdr3_aa: CASTILGLPTRGQETQYF
d_call: TRBD2; v_call: TRBV20-1; clone_size: many; j_call: TRBJ2-1; cdr3_nt: TGCAGTGCTAGGGTAGCGGGAGTCAATGAGCAGTTCTTC; cdr3_aa: CSARVAGVNEQFF
d_call: NA; v_call: TRBV4-2; clone_size: few; j_call: TRBJ1-2; cdr3_nt: TGTGCCAGCAGCCAGTATTCGGGAACTAACTATGGCTACACCTTC; cdr3_aa: CASSQYSGTNYGYTF
d_call: NA; v_call: TRBV7-6; clone_size: many; j_call: TRBJ1-1; cdr3_nt: TGTGCCAGCAGCTTAGGGGGTTGGAGCACTGAAGCTTTCTTT; cdr3_aa: CASSLGGWSTEAFF
d_call: TRBD1; v_call: TRBV12-3/TRBV12-4; clone_size: many; j_call: TRBJ2-2; cdr3_nt: TGTGCCAGCACCCCTGAAACCGGGACAGCGGCCACCGGGGAGCTGTTTTTT; cdr3_aa: CASTPETGTAATGELFF
d_call: NA; v_call: TRBV7-9; clone_size: NA; j_call: TRBJ1-1; cdr3_nt: TGTGCCAGCAGCTCGCGGCAGCTTGAAGCTTTCTTT; cdr3_aa: CASSSRQLEAFF
d_call: NA; v_call: TRBV6-4; clone_size: many; j_call: TRBJ2-7; cdr3_nt: TGTGCCAGCAGTTACTCCGCAGGCCCCGAGCAGTACTTC; cdr3_aa: CASSYSAGPEQYF
d_call: TRBD1; v_call: TRBV12-3/TRBV12-4; clone_size: few; j_call: TRBJ2-2; cdr3_nt: TGTGCCAGCCGGACAGGCGTCGAAGCCGGGGAGCTGTTTTTT; cdr3_aa: CASRTGVEAGELFF
d_call: NA; v_call: TRBV19; clone_size: many; j_call: TRBJ1-1; cdr3_nt: TGTGCCAGTACATGGAAGGTAGGGATCACTGAAGCTTTCTTT; cdr3_aa: CASTWKVGITEAFF
d_call: NA; v_call: TRBV28; clone_size: many; j_call: TRBJ2-7; cdr3_nt: TGTGCCAGCAGCCCAGGGTCAGGCTACGAGCAGTACTTC; cdr3_aa: CASSPGSGYEQYF
d_call: TRBD1; v_call: TRBV7-3; clone_size: many; j_call: TRBJ1-1; cdr3_nt: TGTGCCAGCAGCTCAGGACAGGGGGGGATGAACACTGAAGCTTTCTTT; cdr3_aa: CASSSGQGGMNTEAFF
d_call: TRBD1; v_call: TRBV11-2; clone_size: many; j_call: TRBJ2-7; cdr3_nt: TGTGCCAGCAGCTTAGAAACTGGACAGGGCTTCGAGCAGTACTTC; cdr3_aa: CASSLETGQGFEQYF
d_call: NA; v_call: TRBV30; clone_size: many; j_call: TRBJ1-6; cdr3_nt: TGTGCCTGGAGTGACGGGGGCGGATCACCCCTCCACTTT; cdr3_aa: CAWSDGGGSPLHF
d_call: TRBD1; v_call: TRBV12-3/TRBV12-4; clone_size: many; j_call: TRBJ2-4; cdr3_nt: TGTGCCAGCAGTCCCCTCTGGGGGACAGGGGAGGACATTCAGTACTTC; cdr3_aa: CASSPLWGTGEDIQYF
d_call: TRBD2; v_call: TRBV2; clone_size: many; j_call: TRBJ2-7; cdr3_nt: TGTGCCAGCAGTGAATCGGCGGGGGGCCAAAACGAGCAGTACTTC; cdr3_aa: CASSESAGGQNEQYF
d_call: TRBD1; v_call: TRBV19; clone_size: NA; j_call: TRBJ1-3; cdr3_nt: TGTGCCAGTAGTACTAACAGGGGACCTGGAAACACCATATATTTT; cdr3_aa: CASSTNRGPGNTIYF
d_call: NA; v_call: TRBV10-3; clone_size: many; j_call: TRBJ1-3; cdr3_nt: TGTGCCATCAGTGAGCCCCACCGCAACTCTGGAAACACCATATATTTT; cdr3_aa: CAISEPHRNSGNTIYF
d_call: NA; v_call: TRBV10-3; clone_size: many; j_call: TRBJ1-2; cdr3_nt: TGTGCCATCAGTGAGTTGGTCGGAGCTAACTATGGCTACACCTTC; cdr3_aa: CAISELVGANYGYTF
d_call: NA; v_call: TRBV6-2/TRBV6-3; clone_size: NA; j_call: TRBJ2-5; cdr3_nt: TGTGCCAGCAGTGACCCGGGACCCGCGGAGATCCAGTACTTC; cdr3_aa: CASSDPGPAEIQYF
d_call: TRBD1; v_call: TRBV20-1; clone_size: few; j_call: TRBJ1-1; cdr3_nt: TGCAGTGCGCCCGGACAGGGGCTTGGGTTAAGTGAGCCTGAAGCTTTCTTT; cdr3_aa: CSAPGQGLGLSEPEAFF
d_call: NA; v_call: TRBV12-3/TRBV12-4; clone_size: NA; j_call: TRBJ2-2; cdr3_nt: TGTGCCAGCAGTTGGTCGGGGAACGGGGAGCTGTTTTTT; cdr3_aa: CASSWSGNGELFF
d_call: NA; v_call: TRBV28; clone_size: many; j_call: TRBJ1-5; cdr3_nt: TGTGCCAGCAGTTCCATACGGGACATCACTAGCAATCAGCCCCAGCATTTT; cdr3_aa: CASSSIRDITSNQPQHF
d_call: NA; v_call: TRBV2; clone_size: many; j_call: TRBJ2-5; cdr3_nt: TGTGCCAGCTGCGGAAGTGGAGAGACCCAGTACTTC; cdr3_aa: CASCGSGETQYF
d_call: NA; v_call: TRBV6-1; clone_size: many; j_call: TRBJ1-1; cdr3_nt: TGTGCCAGCAGCAAGTTGGGTGAAGCTTTCTTT; cdr3_aa: CASSKLGEAFF
d_call: TRBD1; v_call: TRBV12-3/TRBV12-4; clone_size: many; j_call: TRBJ1-1; cdr3_nt: TGTGCCAGCAGTTTCGAAAGGGGGCGAGGGAACACTGAAGCTTTCTTT; cdr3_aa: CASSFERGRGNTEAFF
d_call: NA; v_call: TRBV24-1; clone_size: many; j_call: TRBJ1-1; cdr3_nt: TGTGCCACCAGTGAGGGGGTGGGAACTGAAGCTTTCTTT; cdr3_aa: CATSEGVGTEAFF
d_call: NA; v_call: TRBV27; clone_size: NA; j_call: TRBJ1-5; cdr3_nt: TGTGCCAGCAGTATGGACGCGAGCAATCAGCCCCAGCATTTT; cdr3_aa: CASSMDASNQPQHF
d_call: NA; v_call: TRBV9; clone_size: many; j_call: TRBJ2-7; cdr3_nt: TGTGCCAGCAGCGTAGCGGAGGGCACCTCCTACGAGCAGTACTTC; cdr3_aa: CASSVAEGTSYEQYF
d_call: NA; v_call: TRBV4-2; clone_size: many; j_call: TRBJ1-6; cdr3_nt: TGTGCCAGCAGCCAGGCATCGGGACTGCATAATTCACCCCTCCACTTT; cdr3_aa: CASSQASGLHNSPLHF
d_call: NA; v_call: TRBV6-5; clone_size: many; j_call: TRBJ1-6; cdr3_nt: TGTGCCAGCAGTTTTTCCAGGGGTCACGATTCACCCCTCCACTTT; cdr3_aa: CASSFSRGHDSPLHF
d_call: NA; v_call: TRBV27; clone_size: many; j_call: TRBJ2-7; cdr3_nt: TGTGCCAGCAGTTTAGGTCCCGACAGGACCTCCTACGAGCAGTACTTC; cdr3_aa: CASSLGPDRTSYEQYF
d_call: NA; v_call: TRBV28; clone_size: many; j_call: TRBJ2-5; cdr3_nt: TGTGCCAGCAGTTTAACCCAACCTGGAGAGACCCAGTACTTC; cdr3_aa: CASSLTQPGETQYF
d_call: TRBD1; v_call: TRBV2; clone_size: NA; j_call: TRBJ2-5; cdr3_nt: TGTGCCAGCACTAAGGACAGGGGATTTAGGGACGCCCAGTACTTC; cdr3_aa: CASTKDRGFRDAQYF
d_call: TRBD1; v_call: TRBV27; clone_size: many; j_call: TRBJ1-5; cdr3_nt: TGTGCCAGCAGTAGAGGGCGACAGGGTGGAGATCAGCCCCAGCATTTT; cdr3_aa: CASSRGRQGGDQPQHF
d_call: NA; v_call: TRBV6-1; clone_size: NA; j_call: TRBJ1-5; cdr3_nt: TGTGCCAGCAGTGTCAGGGGATTTGGCAATCGGCCCCAGCATTTT; cdr3_aa: CASSVRGFGNRPQHF
d_call: TRBD2; v_call: TRBV11-2; clone_size: many; j_call: TRBJ2-7; cdr3_nt: TGTGCCAGCAGCTTTCTAGCGGGAGGTATTGCCTACGAGCAGTACTTC; cdr3_aa: CASSFLAGGIAYEQYF
d_call: NA; v_call: TRBV7-3; clone_size: many; j_call: TRBJ2-5; cdr3_nt: TGTGCCAGCAGCTTAGGTCAGGGAGGTCTCGAGACCCAGTACTTC; cdr3_aa: CASSLGQGGLETQYF
d_call: TRBD1; v_call: TRBV27; clone_size: NA; j_call: TRBJ2-7; cdr3_nt: TGTGCCAGCAGACAACCGGGACAGGGTCCCTACGAGCAGTACTTC; cdr3_aa: CASRQPGQGPYEQYF
d_call: TRBD1; v_call: TRBV28; clone_size: many; j_call: TRBJ2-7; cdr3_nt: TGTGCCAGCAGTAAGGGACAGGGGACCTACTACGAGCAGTACTTC; cdr3_aa: CASSKGQGTYYEQYF
d_call: TRBD2; v_call: TRBV7-8; clone_size: many; j_call: TRBJ2-5; cdr3_nt: TGTGCCAGCAGCTTAAGAGCGGGAGTTGAAGAGACCCAGTACTTC; cdr3_aa: CASSLRAGVEETQYF
d_call: NA; v_call: TRBV6-1; clone_size: many; j_call: TRBJ2-2; cdr3_nt: TGTGCCAGCAGTGAAGTGGGCGTGGGGGGCGCGGACACCGGGGAGCTGTTTTTT; cdr3_aa: CASSEVGVGGADTGELFF
d_call: NA; v_call: TRBV7-2; clone_size: few; j_call: TRBJ1-2; cdr3_nt: TGTGCCAGCAGCTTATGGGAAACCCATGGCTACACCTTC; cdr3_aa: CASSLWETHGYTF
d_call: TRBD2; v_call: TRBV7-2; clone_size: few; j_call: TRBJ2-5; cdr3_nt: TGTGCCAGCAGCTTCCCGATAGGACTAGCGGTTTACCAGTACTTC; cdr3_aa: CASSFPIGLAVYQYF
d_call: TRBD1; v_call: TRBV6-5; clone_size: many; j_call: TRBJ2-5; cdr3_nt: TGTGCCAGCAACAGGGACAGGGGGCGAGAGACCCAGTACTTC; cdr3_aa: CASNRDRGRETQYF